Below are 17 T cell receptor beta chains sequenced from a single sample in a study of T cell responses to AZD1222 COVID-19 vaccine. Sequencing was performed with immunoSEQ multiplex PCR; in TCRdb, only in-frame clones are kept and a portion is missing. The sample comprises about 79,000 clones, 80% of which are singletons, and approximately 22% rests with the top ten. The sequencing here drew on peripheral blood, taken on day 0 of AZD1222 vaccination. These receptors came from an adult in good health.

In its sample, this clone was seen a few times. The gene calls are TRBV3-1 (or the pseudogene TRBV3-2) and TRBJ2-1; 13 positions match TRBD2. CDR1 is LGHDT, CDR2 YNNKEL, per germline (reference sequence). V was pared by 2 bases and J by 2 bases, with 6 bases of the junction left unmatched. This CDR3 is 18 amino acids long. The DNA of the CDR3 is TGTGCCAGCAGCCAACCTACTAGCGGGAGGGTCCCCTACAATGAGCAGTTCTTC. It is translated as CASSQPTSGRVPYNEQFF.

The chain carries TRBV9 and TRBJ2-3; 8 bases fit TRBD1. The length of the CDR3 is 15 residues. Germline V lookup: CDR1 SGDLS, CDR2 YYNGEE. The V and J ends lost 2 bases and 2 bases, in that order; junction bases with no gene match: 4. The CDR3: CASSVQGATTDTQYF. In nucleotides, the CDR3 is TGTGCCAGCAGCGTCCAGGGGGCAACCACAGATACGCAGTATTTT. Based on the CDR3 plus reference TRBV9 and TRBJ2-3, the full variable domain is DSGVTQTPKHLITATGQRVTLRCSPRSGDLSVYWYQQSLDQGLQFLIQYYNGEERAKGNILERFSAQQFPDLHSELNLSSLELGDSALYFCASSVQGATTDTQYFGPGTRLTVL.

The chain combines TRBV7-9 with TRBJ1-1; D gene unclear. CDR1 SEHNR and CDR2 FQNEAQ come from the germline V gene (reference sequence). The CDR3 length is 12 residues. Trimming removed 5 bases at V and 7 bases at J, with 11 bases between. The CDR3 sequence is CASSPVAIEAFF. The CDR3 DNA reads TGTGCCAGCAGCCCCGTGGCGATTGAAGCTTTCTTT.

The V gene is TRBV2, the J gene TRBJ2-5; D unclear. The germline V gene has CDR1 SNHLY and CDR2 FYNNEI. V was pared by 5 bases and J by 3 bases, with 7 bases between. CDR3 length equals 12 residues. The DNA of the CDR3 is TGTGCCAGCAGTTGGTCAGAAGAGACCCAGTACTTC. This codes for CASSWSEETQYF. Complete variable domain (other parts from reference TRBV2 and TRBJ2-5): EPEVTQTPSHQVTQMGQEVILRCVPISNHLYFYWYRQILGQKVEFLVSFYNNEISEKSEIFDDQFSVERPDGSNFTLKIRSTKLEDSAMYFCASSWSEETQYFGPGTRLLVL.

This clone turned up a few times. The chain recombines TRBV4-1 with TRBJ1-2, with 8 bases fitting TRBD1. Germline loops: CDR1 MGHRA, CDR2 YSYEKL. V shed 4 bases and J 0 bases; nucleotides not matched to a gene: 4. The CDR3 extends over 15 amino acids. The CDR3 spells CASSLGTGSNYGYTF. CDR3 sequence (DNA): TGCGCCAGCAGCCTTGGGACAGGTTCTAACTATGGCTACACCTTC.

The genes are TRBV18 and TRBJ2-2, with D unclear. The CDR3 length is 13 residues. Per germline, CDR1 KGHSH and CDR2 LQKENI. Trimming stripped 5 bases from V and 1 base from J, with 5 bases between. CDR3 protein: CASSELNTGELFF. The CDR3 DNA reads TGTGCCAGCTCAGAACTGAACACCGGGGAGCTGTTTTTT.

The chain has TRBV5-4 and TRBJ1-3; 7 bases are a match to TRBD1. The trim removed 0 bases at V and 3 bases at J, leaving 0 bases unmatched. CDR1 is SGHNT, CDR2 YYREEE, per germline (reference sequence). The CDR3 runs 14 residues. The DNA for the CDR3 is TGTGCCAGCAGCTTGGGACAGGGTGGAAACACCATATATTTT. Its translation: CASSLGQGGNTIYF. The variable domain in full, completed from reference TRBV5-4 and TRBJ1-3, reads ETGVTQSPTHLIKTRGQQVTLRCSSQSGHNTVSWYQQALGQGPQFIFQYYREEENGRGNFPPRFSGLQFPNYSSELNVNALELDDSALYLCASSLGQGGNTIYFGEGSWLTVV.

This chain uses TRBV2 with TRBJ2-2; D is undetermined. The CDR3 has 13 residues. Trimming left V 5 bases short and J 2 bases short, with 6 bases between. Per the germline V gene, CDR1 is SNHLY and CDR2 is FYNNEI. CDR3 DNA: TGTGCCAGCAGTTCATCTAACACCGGGGAGCTGTTTTTT. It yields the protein CASSSSNTGELFF.

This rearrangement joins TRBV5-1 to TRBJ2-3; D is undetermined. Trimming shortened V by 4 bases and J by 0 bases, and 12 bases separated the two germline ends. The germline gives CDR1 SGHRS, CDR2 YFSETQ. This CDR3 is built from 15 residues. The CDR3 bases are TGCGCCAGCAGCCGTTTAGTGGGGAGCACAGATACGCAGTATTTT. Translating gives CASSRLVGSTDTQYF.

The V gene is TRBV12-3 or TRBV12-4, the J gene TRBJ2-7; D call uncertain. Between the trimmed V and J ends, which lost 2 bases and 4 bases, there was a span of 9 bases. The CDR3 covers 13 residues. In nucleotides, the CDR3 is TGTGCCAGCAGTTTACAACTGATATACGAGCAGTACTTC. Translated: CASSLQLIYEQYF.

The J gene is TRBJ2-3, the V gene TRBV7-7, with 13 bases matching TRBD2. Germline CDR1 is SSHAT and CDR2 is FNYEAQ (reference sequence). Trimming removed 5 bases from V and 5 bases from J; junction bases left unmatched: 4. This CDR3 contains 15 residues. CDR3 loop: CASSRTSGSVDTQYF. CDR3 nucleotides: TGTGCCAGCAGCCGGACTAGCGGGAGTGTAGATACGCAGTATTTT.

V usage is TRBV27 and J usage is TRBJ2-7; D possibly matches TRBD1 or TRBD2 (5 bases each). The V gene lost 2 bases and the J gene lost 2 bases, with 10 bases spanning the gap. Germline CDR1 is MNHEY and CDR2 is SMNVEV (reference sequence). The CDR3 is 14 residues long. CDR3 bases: TGTGCCAGCAGTTTAAAAAGAGGGGCCTACGAGCAGTACTTC. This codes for CASSLKRGAYEQYF.

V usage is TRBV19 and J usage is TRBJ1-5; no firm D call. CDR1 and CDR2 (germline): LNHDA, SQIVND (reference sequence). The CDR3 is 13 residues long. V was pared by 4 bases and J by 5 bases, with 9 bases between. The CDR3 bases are TGTGCCAGTAGTACAATTTGGGATCAGCCCCAGCATTTT. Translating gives CASSTIWDQPQHF.

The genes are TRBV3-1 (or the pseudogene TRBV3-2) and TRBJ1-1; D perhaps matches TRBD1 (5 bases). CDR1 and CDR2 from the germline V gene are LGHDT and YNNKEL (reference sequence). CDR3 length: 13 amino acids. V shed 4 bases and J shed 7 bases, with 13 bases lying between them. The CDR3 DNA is TGTGCCAGCAGCCTGGGCGGACATGGTGAAGCTTTCTTT. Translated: CASSLGGHGEAFF.

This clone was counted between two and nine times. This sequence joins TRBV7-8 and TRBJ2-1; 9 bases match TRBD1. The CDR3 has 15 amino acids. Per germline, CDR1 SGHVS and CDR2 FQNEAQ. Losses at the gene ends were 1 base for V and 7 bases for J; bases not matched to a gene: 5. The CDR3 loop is CASSLVEGTGNEQFF. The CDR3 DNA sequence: TGTGCCAGCAGCTTAGTTGAGGGGACAGGGAATGAGCAGTTCTTC.

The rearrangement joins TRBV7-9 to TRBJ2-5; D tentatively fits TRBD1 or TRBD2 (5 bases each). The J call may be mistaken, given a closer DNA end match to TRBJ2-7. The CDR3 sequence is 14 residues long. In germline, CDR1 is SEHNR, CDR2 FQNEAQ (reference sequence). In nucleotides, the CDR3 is TGTGCCAGCAGCAGAGGTCGGGGCGACTACGAGCAGTACTTC. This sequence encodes CASSRGRGDYEQYF.

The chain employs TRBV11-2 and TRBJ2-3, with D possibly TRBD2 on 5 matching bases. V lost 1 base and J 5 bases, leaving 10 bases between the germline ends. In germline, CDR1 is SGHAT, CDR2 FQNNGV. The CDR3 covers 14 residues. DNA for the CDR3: TGTGCCAGCAGCTTAGCGGGAATGGGAGATACGCAGTATTTT. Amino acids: CASSLAGMGDTQYF.